This T cell receptor beta chain emerged from a study of shared clonotypes between healthy human individuals. Terminally differentiated effector memory CD45RA+ cells were excluded by CCR7 positive selection of CD45RO-negative cells. The healthy adult donors were HIV-negative and reported no recent acute infections or vaccinations. To note about this clone: Its antigen is currently unknown.

V lost 8 bases to trimming and J lost 0 bases, with 11 bases between them. Germline loops: CDR1 SGHRS, CDR2 YFSETQ. CDR3 size: 13 residues. The protocol was immunoSEQ multiplex PCR, while the TCRdb copy is restricted to in-frame clones and leaves out a portion. The sample includes hundreds of thousands of clones, approximately 96% of them seen just once. Findings and limits, study-wide: Owing to a small donor count, the genetic and exposure-history diversity represented was limited. Although depth was large, rarefaction showed that sequencing of the sorted subsets was incomplete.

This receptor was identified in a woman in her twenties or thirties in good health. This chain uses TRBV5-1 with TRBJ1-1; the D gene is possibly TRBD1 (5 bases). The sample taken for sequencing was naive CD8+ T cells sorted from blood. The CDR3 here is CASRTGLNTEAFF. In nucleotides, the CDR3 is TGCGCCAGTCGGACGGGACTGAACACTGAAGCTTTCTTT.